This entry describes one T cell receptor beta chain. What it binds is unknown. This specimen comes from a study of cytomegalovirus exposure and HLA in healthy donors. Background on the study: The early release's HLA-typed donors yielded about 85 million unique TCRs. Points from the study as a whole: Later on, an analysis showed TCR association rates differing by HLA locus, with DRB1 the most and HLA-C the fewest.

PCR used 60 Vbeta primers and 13 Jbeta primers. The assay was immunoSEQ multiplex PCR, and TCRdb's table has in-frame clones only and misses some. The sample data list over 60,000 clones. The clonotype originates from a female donor in good health and CMV-seropositive. The sequencing sample was made of PBMCs.

The CDR3 DNA reads as TGTGCCAGCAGCTCTACTAGTCAATCTGGGAACACCGGGGAGCTGTTTTTT. Protein product: CASSSTSQSGNTGELFF. The gene calls are TRBV7-9 and TRBJ2-2; a possible D gene is TRBD2 (5 bases). V dropped 4 bases and J dropped 1 base, with 16 bases sitting between them. CDR3 length: 17 amino acids. Germline lookup yields CDR1 SEHNR and CDR2 FQNEAQ (reference sequence).